This TCR beta chain was identified in a study of blood T cell repertoires in COVID-19. Germline trimming cut 1 base from V and 3 bases from J; bases unmatched to any gene: 0. Germline V gene lookup returns CDR1 LNHDA and CDR2 SQIVND (reference sequence). The CDR3 runs 14 residues. Some clones are missing from TCRdb's copy, which holds only in-frame ones; the method was immunoSEQ multiplex PCR. Of around 55,000 clones listed, approximately 85% were seen once; the top ten hold roughly 13%. The rearrangement joins TRBV19 to TRBJ2-3; 8 bases align to TRBD2. Sequencing was done on a sample of peripheral blood. This sequence originates from a human donor in a cohort sampled during active COVID-19. CDR3 loop: CASSIGGGTDTQYF. CDR3 bases: TGTGCCAGTAGTATAGGCGGGGGGACAGATACGCAGTATTTT.